These T cell receptor beta chains were read from a single sample in a study of brain T cells in children with intractable seizures. Produced via immunoSEQ multiplex PCR; TCRdb's table is partial and in-frame only. Among hundreds of thousands of clones, about 94% were seen once, and the ten largest hold roughly 5.8%. The sample here was peripheral blood, taken around 5 months after surgery. These receptors came from a boy less than two years old with tuberous sclerosis and intractable seizures. Both conserved end residues are part of each CDR3. A D gene is named only where the DNA matches it firmly. Clone size is shown for a subset of rows, as once, few, many or a class of expanded clone.

size	V	J	D	DNA	CDR3
-	TRBV19	TRBJ1-5	TRBD1	TGTGCCAGTAGTATAAGGGGACAGGGATTATATCAGCCCCAGCATTTT	CASSIRGQGLYQPQHF
-	TRBV25-1	TRBJ1-2	-	TGTGCCAGCAGTGATGGCGAGACAGGCTTCTATGGCTACACCTTC	CASSDGETGFYGYTF
-	TRBV6-5	TRBJ2-7	-	TGTGCCAGCAATCCTTTGGGGACTGGGTCCTACGAGCAGTACTTC	CASNPLGTGSYEQYF
few	TRBV7-9	TRBJ2-2	TRBD2	TGTGCCAGCTTACAGGGTTATGGGACTAGCGGGAAGCTGTTTTTT	CASLQGYGTSGKLFF
-	TRBV24-1	TRBJ1-2	-	TGTGCCACCAGTGACAGAGACTATGGCTACACCTTC	CATSDRDYGYTF
-	TRBV6-5	TRBJ1-2	-	TGTGCCAGCACCCCTACAGGGTACTATGGCTACACCTTC	CASTPTGYYGYTF
-	TRBV29-1	TRBJ2-7	-	TGCAGCGTTGAAGAAAGGTTCTCCTACGAGCAGTACTTC	CSVEERFSYEQYF
-	TRBV6-5	TRBJ1-2	-	TGTGCCAGCGAGATAAACTATGGCTACACCTTC	CASEINYGYTF
-	TRBV7-3	TRBJ2-2	TRBD2	TGTGCCAGCAGCTCCCCGGGACTAGCGGAGAACACCGGGGAGCTGTTTTTT	CASSSPGLAENTGELFF
-	TRBV6-5	TRBJ1-1	TRBD1	TGTGCCAGCATCCCGACAGGGGGCGCAAACACTGAAGCTTTCTTT	CASIPTGGANTEAFF
-	TRBV19	TRBJ2-7	-	TGTGCCAGTAGTCCGGGACTCCTGAGGGGGTTGAGCGAGCAGTACTTC	CASSPGLLRGLSEQYF
-	TRBV19	TRBJ1-5	-	TGTGCCAGTAGTATATGGGGAAGTGGCAATCAGCCCCAGCATTTT	CASSIWGSGNQPQHF
-	TRBV9	TRBJ2-3	-	TGTGCCAGCAGCGTGGGAGATACGCAGTATTTT	CASSVGDTQYF
-	TRBV7-3	TRBJ2-7	TRBD2	TGTGCCAGCAGCTTAAACGGACTAGCGGGAGAAATTCTTCCCTACGAGCAGTACTTC	CASSLNGLAGEILPYEQYF
-	TRBV5-1	TRBJ2-3	-	TGCGCCAGCAGCTTGGACTCAGATACGCAGTATTTT	CASSLDSDTQYF
-	TRBV5-1	TRBJ1-2	-	TGCGCCAGCAGCTTGGCCGTAATCTCCAGCTATGGCTACACCTTC	CASSLAVISSYGYTF
once	TRBV7-9	TRBJ1-3	-	TGTGCCAGCAGCTTAATACCAGATGATGGAAACACCATATATTTT	CASSLIPDDGNTIYF
-	TRBV19	TRBJ1-4	TRBD1	TGTGCCAGTAGTCAGCGGACAGGGCAGATTTTGGAAAAACTGTTTTTT	CASSQRTGQILEKLFF
once	TRBV19	TRBJ1-2	-	TGTGCCAGTAGAATCGACGGGACTTATGGCTACACCTTC	CASRIDGTYGYTF
once	TRBV7-9	TRBJ1-4	TRBD1	TGTGCCAGCAGCTCCACAGGGGGCGTACAGGAAAAACTGTTTTTT	CASSSTGGVQEKLFF
-	TRBV6-5	TRBJ2-3	TRBD2	TGTGCCAGCAGTTTTCTAGCGGGGAGCACAGATACGCAGTATTTT	CASSFLAGSTDTQYF
-	TRBV6-5	TRBJ2-1	TRBD1	TGTGCCAGCAGTCTCAGGGACAGCAGGGGCAATGAGCAGTTCTTC	CASSLRDSRGNEQFF
few	TRBV10-2	TRBJ2-7	-	TGCGCCAGCTCGGGTACTATCGACTACGAGCAGTACTTC	CASSGTIDYEQYF
-	TRBV4-1	TRBJ2-1	-	TGCGCCAGCAGCCTCAAGGGGGGGAATGAGCAGTTCTTC	CASSLKGGNEQFF
-	TRBV6-5	TRBJ2-3	-	TGTGCCAGCAAGGATCTCACAGATACGCAGTATTTT	CASKDLTDTQYF
-	TRBV3-1/TRBV3-2	TRBJ1-4	TRBD1	TGTGCCAGCAGCCAAGATACCCGACAGGGAGGGGGTTCTAATGAAAAACTGTTTTTT	CASSQDTRQGGGSNEKLFF
-	TRBV19	TRBJ2-7	-	TGTGCCAGTAGTATTGGTCGGGGGTTGGCCTACGAGCAGTACTTC	CASSIGRGLAYEQYF
-	TRBV10-3	TRBJ2-1	TRBD2	TGTGCCATCCCGGGACCCTGCGGGACTAGCGGGATAGGGCCCTTCTACAATGAGCAGTTCTTC	CAIPGPCGTSGIGPFYNEQFF
-	TRBV29-1	TRBJ1-2	TRBD1	TGCAGCGTCGATCAAGGGACAGGGAACTATGGCTACACCTTC	CSVDQGTGNYGYTF
few	TRBV29-1	TRBJ1-1	-	TGCAGCGTTGAAGCAGGGGCGTCGAACACTGAAGCTTTCTTT	CSVEAGASNTEAFF
-	TRBV12-3/TRBV12-4	TRBJ1-1	TRBD1	TGTGCCAGCAGGAGCCAGGGGGAAGAAGCTTTCTTT	CASRSQGEEAFF
-	TRBV9	TRBJ1-4	TRBD1	TGTGCCAGCAGCGGCCAGAAACAGGGGGTTGAAAAACTGTTTTTT	CASSGQKQGVEKLFF
-	TRBV5-1	TRBJ2-5	-	TGCGCCAGCAGCTTTACAGGGAGGAAGGTGGGCCAAGAGACCCAGTACTTC	CASSFTGRKVGQETQYF
once	TRBV15	TRBJ1-2	TRBD1	TGTGCCACCAGGATGACAGGGGGCGATGGCTACACCTTC	CATRMTGGDGYTF
-	TRBV10-3	TRBJ2-2	-	TGTGCCATCAGTGAATCGCCCAAATTCGAACGCGTCGGGGAGCTGTTTTTT	CAISESPKFERVGELFF
once	TRBV18	TRBJ2-3	-	TGTGCCAGCTCCACGGTTGGGCCTAATACCGATACGCAGTATTTT	CASSTVGPNTDTQYF
-	TRBV20-1	TRBJ1-1	-	TGCAGTGCTAGTTTGCCGGGGGTGAACACTGAAGCTTTCTTT	CSASLPGVNTEAFF
-	TRBV20-1	TRBJ2-5	-	TGCAGTGCTAGAGCCATGGAGACCCAGTACTTC	CSARAMETQYF
few	TRBV4-2	TRBJ1-5	-	TGTGCCAGCAGCCAAGGATGGGCAGGTCCAGGTAATCAGCCCCAGCATTTT	CASSQGWAGPGNQPQHF
-	TRBV30	TRBJ2-3	-	TGTGCCTGGAGTGTACTGCAGGTCGTAGATACGCAGTATTTT	CAWSVLQVVDTQYF
-	TRBV7-7	TRBJ2-5	TRBD2	TGTGCTAGCAGCTCCGGGGGGGGGAGACAAGAGACCCAGTACTTC	CASSSGGGRQETQYF
-	TRBV11-2	TRBJ2-7	-	TGTGCCAGCAGCTTAGCCCGGGCTGCTCACTTTTACGAGCAGTACTTC	CASSLARAAHFYEQYF
-	TRBV18	TRBJ2-7	TRBD1	TGTGCCAGCTCACCTTACCCCGGGACAGAATCCTACGAGCAGTACTTC	CASSPYPGTESYEQYF
once	TRBV27	TRBJ1-1	-	TGTGCCAGCAGTTTAAGGGGGGGGAACACTGAAGCTTTCTTT	CASSLRGGNTEAFF
-	TRBV12-3/TRBV12-4	TRBJ2-7	-	TGTGCCAGCAGTTTGGGCAGGGTAGACGAGCAGTACTTC	CASSLGRVDEQYF
-	TRBV5-1	TRBJ2-1	-	TGCGCCAGCGGGGCTAGCTCCTACAATGAGCAGTTCTTC	CASGASSYNEQFF
-	TRBV4-1	TRBJ2-7	TRBD1	TGCGCCAGCAGCTCCTGGACAGGGGAGTATGAGCAGTACTTC	CASSSWTGEYEQYF
-	TRBV3-1/TRBV3-2	TRBJ1-4	-	TGTGCCAGCAGCCCCCTCATCGGGTCTGAAAAACTGTTTTTT	CASSPLIGSEKLFF
-	TRBV7-9	TRBJ2-5	-	TGTGCCAGCAGCTTCCTCGGAGGACATGACCAAGAGACCCAGTACTTC	CASSFLGGHDQETQYF
-	TRBV5-1	TRBJ2-1	TRBD2	TGCGCCAGCAGCTTACGGGGGGAGGAAACCTACAATGAGCAGTTCTTC	CASSLRGEETYNEQFF
-	TRBV13	TRBJ1-2	-	TGTGCCAGCAGCTTGTTGCAGTCCCCTTATGGCTACACCTTC	CASSLLQSPYGYTF
-	TRBV19	TRBJ1-1	-	TGTGCCAGTAGAGCTTCAGGTCTGAACACTGAAGCTTTCTTT	CASRASGLNTEAFF